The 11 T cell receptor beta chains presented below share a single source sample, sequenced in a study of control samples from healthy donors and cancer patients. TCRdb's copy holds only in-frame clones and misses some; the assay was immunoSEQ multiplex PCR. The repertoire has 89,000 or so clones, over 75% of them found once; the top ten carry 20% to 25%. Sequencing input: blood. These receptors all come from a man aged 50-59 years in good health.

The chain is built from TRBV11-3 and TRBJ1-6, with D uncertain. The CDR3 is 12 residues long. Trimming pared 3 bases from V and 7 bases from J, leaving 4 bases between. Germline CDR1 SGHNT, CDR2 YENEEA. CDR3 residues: CASSFRNSPLHF. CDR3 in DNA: TGTGCCAGCAGCTTCAGGAATTCACCCCTCCACTTT.

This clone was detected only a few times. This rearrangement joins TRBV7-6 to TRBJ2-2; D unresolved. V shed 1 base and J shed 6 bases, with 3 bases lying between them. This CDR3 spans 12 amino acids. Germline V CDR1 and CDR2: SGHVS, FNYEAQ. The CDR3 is CASSLGPGELFF. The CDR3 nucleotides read TGTGCCAGCAGCTTAGGCCCCGGGGAGCTGTTTTTT.

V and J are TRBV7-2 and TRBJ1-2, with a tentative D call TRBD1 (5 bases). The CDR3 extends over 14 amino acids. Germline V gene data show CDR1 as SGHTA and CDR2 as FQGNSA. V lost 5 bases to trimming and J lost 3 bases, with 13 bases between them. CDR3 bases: TGTGCCAGCAGCCAGGGAGAGACTTACTATGGCTACACCTTC. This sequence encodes CASSQGETYYGYTF.

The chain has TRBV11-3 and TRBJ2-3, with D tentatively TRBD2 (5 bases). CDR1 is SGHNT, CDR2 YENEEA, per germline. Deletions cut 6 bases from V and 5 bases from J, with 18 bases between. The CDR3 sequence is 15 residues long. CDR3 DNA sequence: TGTGCCAGCAGGGGCGCGTCGGGATTTAGAGATACGCAGTATTTT. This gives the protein CASRGASGFRDTQYF.

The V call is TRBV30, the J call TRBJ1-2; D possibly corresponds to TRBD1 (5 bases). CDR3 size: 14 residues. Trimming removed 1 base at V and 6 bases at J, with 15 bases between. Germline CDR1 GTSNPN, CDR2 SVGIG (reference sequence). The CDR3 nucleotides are TGTGCCTGGAGTGAGTACGGCGGGGCCAATGGCTACACCTTC. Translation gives CAWSEYGGANGYTF.

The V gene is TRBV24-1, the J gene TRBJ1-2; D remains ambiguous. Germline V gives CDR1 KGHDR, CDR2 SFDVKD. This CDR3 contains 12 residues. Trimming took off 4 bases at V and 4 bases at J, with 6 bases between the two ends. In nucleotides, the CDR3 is TGTGCCACCAGTGACGCTCGCTATGGCTACACCTTC. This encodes CATSDARYGYTF.

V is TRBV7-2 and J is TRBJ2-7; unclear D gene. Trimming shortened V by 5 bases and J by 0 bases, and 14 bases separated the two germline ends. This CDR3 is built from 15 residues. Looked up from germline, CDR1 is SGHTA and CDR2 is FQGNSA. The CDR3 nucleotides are TGTGCCAGCAGCCCTCAACCGACTTCCTCCTACGAGCAGTACTTC. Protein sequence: CASSPQPTSSYEQYF.

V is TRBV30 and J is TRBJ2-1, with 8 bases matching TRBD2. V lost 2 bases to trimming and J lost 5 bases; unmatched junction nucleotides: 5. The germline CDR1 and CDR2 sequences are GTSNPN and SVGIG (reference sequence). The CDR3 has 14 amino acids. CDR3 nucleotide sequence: TGTGCCTGGAGTCTATCACTAGCGGACAATGAGCAGTTCTTC. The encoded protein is CAWSLSLADNEQFF.

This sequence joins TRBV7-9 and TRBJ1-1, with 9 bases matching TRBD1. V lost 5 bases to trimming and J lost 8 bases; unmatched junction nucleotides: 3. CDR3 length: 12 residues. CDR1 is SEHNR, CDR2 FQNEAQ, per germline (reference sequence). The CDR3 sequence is CASSTGGREAFF. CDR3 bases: TGTGCCAGCAGCACAGGGGGCAGAGAAGCTTTCTTT.

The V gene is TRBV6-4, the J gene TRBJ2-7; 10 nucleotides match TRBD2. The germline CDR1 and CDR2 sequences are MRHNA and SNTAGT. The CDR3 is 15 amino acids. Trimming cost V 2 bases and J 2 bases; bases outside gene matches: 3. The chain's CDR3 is CASSDEAGGAYEQYV. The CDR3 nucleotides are TGTGCCAGCAGTGACGAAGCGGGGGGGGCCTACGAGCAGTACGTC.

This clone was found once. Here the CDR3 DNA reads TGTGCCAGCTCACCAAGTCAATACAATGAGCAGTTCTTC. This sequence encodes CASSPSQYNEQFF. The V gene is TRBV18, the J gene TRBJ2-1; D gene ambiguous. The CDR3 runs to 13 residues. The V gene's germline CDR1 is KGHSH and CDR2 LQKENI. The V gene lost 2 bases and the J gene lost 4 bases, with 6 bases spanning the gap.